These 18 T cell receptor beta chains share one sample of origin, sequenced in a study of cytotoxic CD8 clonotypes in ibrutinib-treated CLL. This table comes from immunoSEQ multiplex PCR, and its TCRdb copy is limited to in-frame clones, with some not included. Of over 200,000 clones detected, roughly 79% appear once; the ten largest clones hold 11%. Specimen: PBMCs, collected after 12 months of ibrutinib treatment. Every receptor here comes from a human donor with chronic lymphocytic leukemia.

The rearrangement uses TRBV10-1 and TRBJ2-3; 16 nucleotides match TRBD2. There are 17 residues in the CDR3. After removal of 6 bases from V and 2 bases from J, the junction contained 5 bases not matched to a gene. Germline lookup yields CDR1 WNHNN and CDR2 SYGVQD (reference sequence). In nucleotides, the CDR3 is TGCGCCAGCAGCCCGGGACTAGCGGGAGGGATCACAGATACGCAGTATTTT. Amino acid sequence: CASSPGLAGGITDTQYF.

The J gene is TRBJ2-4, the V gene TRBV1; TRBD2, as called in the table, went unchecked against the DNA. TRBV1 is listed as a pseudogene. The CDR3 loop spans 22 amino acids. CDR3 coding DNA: TGCACCAGCAGCCAAGATCCTAGCGGGAGAGAGCCCCCGAGCCCCCGCACAAACATTCAGTACTTC. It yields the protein CTSSQDPSGREPPSPRTNIQYF.

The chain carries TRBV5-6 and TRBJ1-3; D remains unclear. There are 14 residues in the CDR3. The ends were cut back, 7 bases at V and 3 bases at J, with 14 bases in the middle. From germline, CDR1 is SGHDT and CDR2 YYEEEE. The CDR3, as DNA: TGTGCCAGCGTGCTGGGTGAGGGTGGAAACACCATATATTTT. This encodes CASVLGEGGNTIYF.

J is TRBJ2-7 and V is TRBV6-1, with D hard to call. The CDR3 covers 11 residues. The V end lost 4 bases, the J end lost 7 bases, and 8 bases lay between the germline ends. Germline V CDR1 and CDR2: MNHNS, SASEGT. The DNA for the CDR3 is TGTGCCAGCAGTGTGAAGGGTGAGCAGTACTTC. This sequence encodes CASSVKGEQYF.

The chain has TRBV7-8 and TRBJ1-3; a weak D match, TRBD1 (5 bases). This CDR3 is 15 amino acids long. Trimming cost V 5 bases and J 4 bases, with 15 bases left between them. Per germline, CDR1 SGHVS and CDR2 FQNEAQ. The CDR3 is CASSERGIAGNTIYF. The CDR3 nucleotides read TGTGCCAGCAGCGAGCGGGGGATCGCCGGAAACACCATATATTTT.

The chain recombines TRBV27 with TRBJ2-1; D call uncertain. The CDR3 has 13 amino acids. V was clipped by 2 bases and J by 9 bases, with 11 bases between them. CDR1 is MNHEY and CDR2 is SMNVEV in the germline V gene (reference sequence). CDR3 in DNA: TGTGCCAGCAGTTTAACGGCGGTAAGTGAGCAGTTCTTC. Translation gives CASSLTAVSEQFF.

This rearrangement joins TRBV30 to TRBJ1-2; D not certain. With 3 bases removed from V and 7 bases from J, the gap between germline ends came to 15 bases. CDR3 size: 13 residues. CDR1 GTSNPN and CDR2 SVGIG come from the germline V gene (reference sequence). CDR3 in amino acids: CAWRYRERGGYTF. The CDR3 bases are TGTGCCTGGAGATACCGGGAGCGGGGTGGCTACACCTTC.

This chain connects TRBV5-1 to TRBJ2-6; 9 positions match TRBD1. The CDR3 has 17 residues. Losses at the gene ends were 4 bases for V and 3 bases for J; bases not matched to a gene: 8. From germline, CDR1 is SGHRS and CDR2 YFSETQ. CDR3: CASSPLQGARGANVLTF. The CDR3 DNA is TGCGCCAGCAGCCCCCTACAGGGGGCGCGTGGGGCCAACGTCCTGACTTTC. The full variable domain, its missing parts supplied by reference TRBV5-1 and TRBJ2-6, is KAGVTQTPRYLIKTRGQQVTLSCSPISGHRSVSWYQQTPGQGLQFLFEYFSETQRNKGNFPGRFSGRQFSNSRSEMNVSTLELGDSALYLCASSPLQGARGANVLTFGAGSRLTVL.

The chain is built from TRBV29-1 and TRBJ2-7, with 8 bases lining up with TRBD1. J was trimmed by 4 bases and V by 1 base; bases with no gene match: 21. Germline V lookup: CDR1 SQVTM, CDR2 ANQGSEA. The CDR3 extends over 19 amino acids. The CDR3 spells CSVEAPEEGDTGGLYEQYF. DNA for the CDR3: TGCAGCGTTGAAGCGCCCGAAGAAGGGGATACAGGGGGATTATACGAGCAGTACTTC.

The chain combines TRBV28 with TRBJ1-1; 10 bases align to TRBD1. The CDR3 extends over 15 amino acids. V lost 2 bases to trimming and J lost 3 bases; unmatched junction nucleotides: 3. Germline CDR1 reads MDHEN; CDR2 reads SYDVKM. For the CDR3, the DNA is TGTGCCAGCAGTTTAAGACAGGGGGCGTACACTGAAGCTTTCTTT. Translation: CASSLRQGAYTEAFF.

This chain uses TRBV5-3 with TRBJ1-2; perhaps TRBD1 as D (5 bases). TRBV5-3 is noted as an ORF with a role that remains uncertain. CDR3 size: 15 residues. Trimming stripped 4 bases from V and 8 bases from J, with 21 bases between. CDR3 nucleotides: TGTGCCAGAAGCATAAGGGCCTCAGGGCTTTCGGGCTACACCTTC. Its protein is CARSIRASGLSGYTF.

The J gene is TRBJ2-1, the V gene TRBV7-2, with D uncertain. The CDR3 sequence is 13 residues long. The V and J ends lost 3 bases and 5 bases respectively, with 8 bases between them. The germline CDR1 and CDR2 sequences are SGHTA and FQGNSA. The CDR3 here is CASSLGINNEQFF. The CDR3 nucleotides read TGTGCCAGCAGCTTGGGGATCAACAATGAGCAGTTCTTC.

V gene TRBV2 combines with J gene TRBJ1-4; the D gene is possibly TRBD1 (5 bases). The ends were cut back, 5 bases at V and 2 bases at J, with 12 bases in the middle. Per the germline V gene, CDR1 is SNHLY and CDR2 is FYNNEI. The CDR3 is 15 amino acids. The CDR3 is CASSPQGGTNEKLFF. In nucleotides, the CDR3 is TGTGCCAGCAGTCCCCAGGGTGGGACTAATGAAAAACTGTTTTTT.

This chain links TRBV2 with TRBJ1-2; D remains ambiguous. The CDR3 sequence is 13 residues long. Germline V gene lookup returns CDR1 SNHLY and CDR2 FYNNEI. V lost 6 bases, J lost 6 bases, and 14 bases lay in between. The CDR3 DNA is TGTGCCAGCAGCGAACAGAGGGTTAATGGCTACACCTTC. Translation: CASSEQRVNGYTF.

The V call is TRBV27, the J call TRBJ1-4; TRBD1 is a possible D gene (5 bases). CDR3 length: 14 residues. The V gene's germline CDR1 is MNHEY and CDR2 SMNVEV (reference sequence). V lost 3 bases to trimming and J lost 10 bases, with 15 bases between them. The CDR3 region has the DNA TGTGCCAGCAGTTTGTACGGCTCCGGGGGAAAACTGTTTTTT. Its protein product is CASSLYGSGGKLFF.

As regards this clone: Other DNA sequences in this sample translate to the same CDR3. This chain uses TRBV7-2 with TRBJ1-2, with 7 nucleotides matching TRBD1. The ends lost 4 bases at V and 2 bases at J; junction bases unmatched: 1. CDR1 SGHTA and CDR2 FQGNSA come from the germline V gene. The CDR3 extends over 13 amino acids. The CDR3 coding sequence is TGTGCCAGCAGCTCGGGACAGAACTATGGCTACACCTTC. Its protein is CASSSGQNYGYTF.

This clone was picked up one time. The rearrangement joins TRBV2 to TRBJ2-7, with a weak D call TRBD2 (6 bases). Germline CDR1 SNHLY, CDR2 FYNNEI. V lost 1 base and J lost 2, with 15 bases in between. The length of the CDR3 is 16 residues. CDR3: CASSEDRPRRAYEQYF. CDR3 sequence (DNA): TGTGCCAGCAGTGAAGACCGGCCCCGGAGGGCCTACGAGCAGTACTTC.

The CDR3 nucleotides are TGCGCCAGCAGCCCAGCCGGGGTCGGGGTCGATACGCAGTATTTT. It encodes CASSPAGVGVDTQYF. The chain links TRBV5-1 to TRBJ2-3; the D gene is possibly TRBD2 (5 bases). CDR3 length: 15 residues. Germline V gene data show CDR1 as SGHRS and CDR2 as YFSETQ. Trimming took 4 bases from V and 6 from J, leaving 18 bases between them.